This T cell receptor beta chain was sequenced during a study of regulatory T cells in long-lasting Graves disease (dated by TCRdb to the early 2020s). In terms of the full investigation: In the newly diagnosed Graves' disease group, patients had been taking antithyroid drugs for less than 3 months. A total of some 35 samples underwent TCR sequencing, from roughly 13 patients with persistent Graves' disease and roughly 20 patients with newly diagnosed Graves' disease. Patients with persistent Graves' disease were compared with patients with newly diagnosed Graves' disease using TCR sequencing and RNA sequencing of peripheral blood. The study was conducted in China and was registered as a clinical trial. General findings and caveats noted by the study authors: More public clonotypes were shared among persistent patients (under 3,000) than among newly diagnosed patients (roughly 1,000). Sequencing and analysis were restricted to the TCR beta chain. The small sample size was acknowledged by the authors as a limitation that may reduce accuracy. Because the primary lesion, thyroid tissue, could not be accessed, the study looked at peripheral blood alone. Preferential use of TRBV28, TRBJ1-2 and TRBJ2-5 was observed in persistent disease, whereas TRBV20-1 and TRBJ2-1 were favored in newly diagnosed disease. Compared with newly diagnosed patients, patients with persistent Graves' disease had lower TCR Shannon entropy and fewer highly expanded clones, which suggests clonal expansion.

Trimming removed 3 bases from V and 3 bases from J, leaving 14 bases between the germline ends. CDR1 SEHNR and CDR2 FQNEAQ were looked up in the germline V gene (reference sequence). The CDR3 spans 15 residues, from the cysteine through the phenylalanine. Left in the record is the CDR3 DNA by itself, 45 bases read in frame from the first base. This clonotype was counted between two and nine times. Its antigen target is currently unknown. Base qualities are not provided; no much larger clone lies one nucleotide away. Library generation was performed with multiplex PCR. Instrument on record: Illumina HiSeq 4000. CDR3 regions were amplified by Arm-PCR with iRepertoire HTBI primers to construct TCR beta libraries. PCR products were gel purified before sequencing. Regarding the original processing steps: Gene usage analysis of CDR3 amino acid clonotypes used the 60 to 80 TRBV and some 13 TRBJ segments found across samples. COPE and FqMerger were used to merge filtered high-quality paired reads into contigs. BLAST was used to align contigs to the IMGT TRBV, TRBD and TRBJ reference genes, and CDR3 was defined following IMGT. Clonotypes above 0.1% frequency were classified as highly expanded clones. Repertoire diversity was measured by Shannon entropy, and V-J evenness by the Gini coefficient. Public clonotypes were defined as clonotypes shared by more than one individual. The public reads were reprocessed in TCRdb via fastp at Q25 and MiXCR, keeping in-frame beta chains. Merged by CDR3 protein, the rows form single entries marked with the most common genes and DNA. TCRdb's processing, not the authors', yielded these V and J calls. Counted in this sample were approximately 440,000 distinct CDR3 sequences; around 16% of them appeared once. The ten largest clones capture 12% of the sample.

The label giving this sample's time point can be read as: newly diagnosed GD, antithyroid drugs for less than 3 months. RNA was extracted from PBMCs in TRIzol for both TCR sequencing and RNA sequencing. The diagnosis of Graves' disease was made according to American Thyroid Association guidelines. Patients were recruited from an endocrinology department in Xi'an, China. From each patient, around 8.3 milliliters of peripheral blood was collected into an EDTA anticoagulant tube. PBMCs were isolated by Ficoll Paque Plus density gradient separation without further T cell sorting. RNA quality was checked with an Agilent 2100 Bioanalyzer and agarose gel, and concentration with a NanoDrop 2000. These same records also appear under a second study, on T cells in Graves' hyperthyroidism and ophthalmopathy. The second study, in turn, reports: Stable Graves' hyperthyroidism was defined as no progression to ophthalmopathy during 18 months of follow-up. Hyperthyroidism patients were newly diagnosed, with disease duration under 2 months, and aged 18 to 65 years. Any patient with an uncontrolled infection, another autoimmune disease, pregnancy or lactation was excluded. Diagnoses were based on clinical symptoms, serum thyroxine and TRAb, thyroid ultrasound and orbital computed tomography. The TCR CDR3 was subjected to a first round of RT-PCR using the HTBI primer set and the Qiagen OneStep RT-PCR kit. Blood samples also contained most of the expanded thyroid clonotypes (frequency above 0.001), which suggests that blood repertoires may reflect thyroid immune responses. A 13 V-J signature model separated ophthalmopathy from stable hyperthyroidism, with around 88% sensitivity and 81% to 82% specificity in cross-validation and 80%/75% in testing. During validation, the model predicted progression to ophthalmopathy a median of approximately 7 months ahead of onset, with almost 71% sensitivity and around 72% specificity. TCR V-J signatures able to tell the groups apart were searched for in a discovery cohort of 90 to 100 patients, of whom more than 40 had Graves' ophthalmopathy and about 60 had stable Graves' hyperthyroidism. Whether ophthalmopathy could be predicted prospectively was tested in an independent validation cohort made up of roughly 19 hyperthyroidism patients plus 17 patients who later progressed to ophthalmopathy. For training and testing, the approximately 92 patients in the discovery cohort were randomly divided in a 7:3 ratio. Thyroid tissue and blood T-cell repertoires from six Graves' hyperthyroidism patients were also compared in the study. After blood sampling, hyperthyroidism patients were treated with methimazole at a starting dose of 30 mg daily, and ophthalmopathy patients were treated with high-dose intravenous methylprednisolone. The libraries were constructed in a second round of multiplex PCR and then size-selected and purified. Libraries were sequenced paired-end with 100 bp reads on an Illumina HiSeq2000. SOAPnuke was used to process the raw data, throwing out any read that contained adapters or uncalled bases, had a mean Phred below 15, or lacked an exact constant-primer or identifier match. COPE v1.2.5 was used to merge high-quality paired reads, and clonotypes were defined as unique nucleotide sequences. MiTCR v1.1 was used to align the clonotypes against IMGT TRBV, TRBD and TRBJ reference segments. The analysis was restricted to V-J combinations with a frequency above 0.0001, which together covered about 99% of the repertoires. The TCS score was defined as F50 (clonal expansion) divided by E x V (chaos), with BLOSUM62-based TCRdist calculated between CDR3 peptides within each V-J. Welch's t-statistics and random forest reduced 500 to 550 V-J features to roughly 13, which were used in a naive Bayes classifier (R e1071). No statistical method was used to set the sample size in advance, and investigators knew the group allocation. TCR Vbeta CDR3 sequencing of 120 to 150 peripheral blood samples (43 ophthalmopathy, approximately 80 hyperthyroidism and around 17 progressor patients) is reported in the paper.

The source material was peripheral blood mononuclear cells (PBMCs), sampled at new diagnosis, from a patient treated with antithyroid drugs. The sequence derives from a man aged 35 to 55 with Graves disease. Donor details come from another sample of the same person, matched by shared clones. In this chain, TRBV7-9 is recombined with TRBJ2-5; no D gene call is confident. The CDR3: CASSFGGVSKETQYF. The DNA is TGTGCCAGCAGCTTCGGCGGTGTGAGTAAAGAGACCCAGTACTTC.